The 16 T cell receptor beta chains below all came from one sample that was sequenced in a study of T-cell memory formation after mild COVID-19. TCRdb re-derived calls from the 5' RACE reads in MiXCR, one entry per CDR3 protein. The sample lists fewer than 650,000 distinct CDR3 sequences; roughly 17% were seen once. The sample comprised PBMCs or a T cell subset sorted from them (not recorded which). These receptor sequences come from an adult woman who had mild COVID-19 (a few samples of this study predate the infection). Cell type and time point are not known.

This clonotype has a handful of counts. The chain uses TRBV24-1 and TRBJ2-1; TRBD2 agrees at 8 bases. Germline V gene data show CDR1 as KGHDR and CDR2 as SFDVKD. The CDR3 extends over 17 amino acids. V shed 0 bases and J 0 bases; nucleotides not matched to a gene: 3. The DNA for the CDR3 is TGTGCCACCAGTGATTTGCCCAGCGGGAGCTCCTACAATGAGCAGTTCTTC. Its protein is CATSDLPSGSSYNEQFF.

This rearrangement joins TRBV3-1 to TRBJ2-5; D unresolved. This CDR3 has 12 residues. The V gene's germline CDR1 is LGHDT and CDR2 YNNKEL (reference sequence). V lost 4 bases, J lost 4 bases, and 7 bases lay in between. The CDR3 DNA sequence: TGTGCCAGCAGCCGGGTCAGAGAGACCCAGTACTTC. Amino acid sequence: CASSRVRETQYF.

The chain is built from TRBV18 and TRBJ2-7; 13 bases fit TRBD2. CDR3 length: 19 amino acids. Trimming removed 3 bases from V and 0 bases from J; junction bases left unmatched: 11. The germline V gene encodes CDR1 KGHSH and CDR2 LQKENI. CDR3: CASSPPPGLAGPLSYEQYF. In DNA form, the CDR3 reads TGTGCCAGCTCACCCCCACCGGGACTAGCGGGGCCCCTCTCCTACGAGCAGTACTTC.

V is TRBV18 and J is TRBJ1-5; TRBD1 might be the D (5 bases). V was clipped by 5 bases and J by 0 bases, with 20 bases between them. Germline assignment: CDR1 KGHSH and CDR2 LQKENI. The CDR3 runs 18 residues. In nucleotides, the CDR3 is TGTGCCAGCTCATGGACCGAGACAGAGAAATATAGCAATCAGCCCCAGCATTTT. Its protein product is CASSWTETEKYSNQPQHF. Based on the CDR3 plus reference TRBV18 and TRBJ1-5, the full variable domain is NAGVMQNPRHLVRRRGQEARLRCSPMKGHSHVYWYRQLPEEGLKFMVYLQKENIIDESGMPKERFSAEFPKEGPSILRIQQVVRGDSAAYFCASSWTETEKYSNQPQHFGDGTRLSIL.

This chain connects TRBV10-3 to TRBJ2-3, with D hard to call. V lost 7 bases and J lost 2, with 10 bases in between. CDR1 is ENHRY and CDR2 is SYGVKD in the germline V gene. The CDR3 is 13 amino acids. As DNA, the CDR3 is TGTGCCATCACCGACGGGTACACAGATACGCAGTATTTT. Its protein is CAITDGYTDTQYF.

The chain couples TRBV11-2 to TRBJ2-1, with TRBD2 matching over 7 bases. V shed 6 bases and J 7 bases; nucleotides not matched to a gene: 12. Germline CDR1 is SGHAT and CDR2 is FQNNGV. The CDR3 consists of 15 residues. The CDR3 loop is CASRNWGEGRNEQFF. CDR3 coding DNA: TGTGCCAGCAGGAACTGGGGGGAGGGACGAAATGAGCAGTTCTTC.

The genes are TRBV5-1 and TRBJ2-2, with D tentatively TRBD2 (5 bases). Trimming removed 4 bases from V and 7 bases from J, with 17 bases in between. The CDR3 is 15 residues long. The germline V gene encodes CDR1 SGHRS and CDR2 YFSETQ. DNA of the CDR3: TGCGCCAGCAGCCACCGGACTCGAAAGGACGGGGAGCTGTTTTTT. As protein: CASSHRTRKDGELFF.

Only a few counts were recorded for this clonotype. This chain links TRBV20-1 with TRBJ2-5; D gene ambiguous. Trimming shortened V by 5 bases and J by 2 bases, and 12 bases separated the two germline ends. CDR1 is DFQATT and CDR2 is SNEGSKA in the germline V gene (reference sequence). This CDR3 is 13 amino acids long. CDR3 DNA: TGCAGTGCTCGACTCATAGGACAAGAGACCCAGTACTTC. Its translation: CSARLIGQETQYF.

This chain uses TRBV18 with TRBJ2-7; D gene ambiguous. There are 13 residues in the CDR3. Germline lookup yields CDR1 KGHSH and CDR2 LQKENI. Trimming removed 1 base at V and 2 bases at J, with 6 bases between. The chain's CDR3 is CASSPRVAYEQYF. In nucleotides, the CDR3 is TGTGCCAGCTCACCACGAGTTGCCTACGAGCAGTACTTC.

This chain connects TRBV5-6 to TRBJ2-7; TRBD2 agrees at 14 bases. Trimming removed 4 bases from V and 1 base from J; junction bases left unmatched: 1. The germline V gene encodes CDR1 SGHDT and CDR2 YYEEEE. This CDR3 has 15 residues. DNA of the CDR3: TGTGCCAGCAGCCGGACTAGCGGGGGGTCCTACGAGCAGTACTTC. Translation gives CASSRTSGGSYEQYF.

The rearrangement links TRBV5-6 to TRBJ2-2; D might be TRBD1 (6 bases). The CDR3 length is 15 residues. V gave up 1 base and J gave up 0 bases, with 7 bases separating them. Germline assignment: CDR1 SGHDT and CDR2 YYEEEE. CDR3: CASSLWTANTGELFF. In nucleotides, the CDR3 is TGTGCCAGCAGCTTGTGGACAGCGAACACCGGGGAGCTGTTTTTT.

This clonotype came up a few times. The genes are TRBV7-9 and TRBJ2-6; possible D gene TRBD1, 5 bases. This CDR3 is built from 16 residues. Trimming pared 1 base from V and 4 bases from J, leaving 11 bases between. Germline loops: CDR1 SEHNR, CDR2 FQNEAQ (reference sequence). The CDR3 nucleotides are TGTGCCAGCAGCTTAGGCAGGGTATCCGGGGCCAACGTCCTGACTTTC. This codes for CASSLGRVSGANVLTF.

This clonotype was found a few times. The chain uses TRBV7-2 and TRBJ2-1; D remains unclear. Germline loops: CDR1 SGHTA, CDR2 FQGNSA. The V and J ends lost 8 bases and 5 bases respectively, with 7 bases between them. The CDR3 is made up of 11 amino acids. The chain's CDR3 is CASGQHNEQFF. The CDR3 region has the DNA TGTGCCAGCGGCCAGCACAATGAGCAGTTCTTC. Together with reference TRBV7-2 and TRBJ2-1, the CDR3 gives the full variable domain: GAGVSQSPSNKVTEKGKDVELRCDPISGHTALYWYRQSLGQGLEFLIYFQGNSAPDKSGLPSDRFSAERTGGSVSTLTIQRTQQEDSAVYLCASGQHNEQFFGPGTRLTVL.

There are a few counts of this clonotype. CDR3 in DNA: TGTGCCAGCAGCAAGCAATATCTGGGGAACTATGGCTACACCTTC. This gives the protein CASSKQYLGNYGYTF. The V call is TRBV3-1, the J call TRBJ1-2; D ambiguous. CDR1 LGHDT and CDR2 YNNKEL come from the germline V gene (reference sequence). The CDR3 is 15 amino acids. Trimming removed 5 bases at V and 2 bases at J, with 15 bases between.

In nucleotides, the CDR3 is TGTGCCATCAGGGGGGCAGGGTCTGACACTGAAGCTTTCTTT. It translates to CAIRGAGSDTEAFF. The chain has TRBV10-3 and TRBJ1-1; D possibly corresponds to TRBD1 (6 bases). CDR1 is ENHRY and CDR2 is SYGVKD in the germline V gene. This CDR3 region has 14 residues. With 6 bases removed from V and 3 bases from J, the gap between germline ends came to 14 bases.

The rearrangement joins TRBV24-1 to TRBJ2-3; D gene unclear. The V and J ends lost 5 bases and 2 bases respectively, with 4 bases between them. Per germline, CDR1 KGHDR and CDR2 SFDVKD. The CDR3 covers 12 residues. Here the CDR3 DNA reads TGTGCCACCAGTGGAAACACAGATACGCAGTATTTT. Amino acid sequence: CATSGNTDTQYF.